Below are 20 T cell receptor beta chains sequenced from a single sample in a study of cytomegalovirus exposure and HLA in healthy donors. TCRdb's table, derived via immunoSEQ multiplex PCR, lists solely in-frame clones and lacks some. The sample includes some 190,000 clones, about 83% of them seen just once. Source material: PBMCs. These receptors were collected from a woman aged 18-35 years in good health and CMV-seronegative.

This sequence joins TRBV7-3 and TRBJ1-1; D may be TRBD1 (6 bases). Trimming left V 1 base short and J 6 bases short, with 12 bases between. The CDR3 runs 14 residues. Germline lookup yields CDR1 SGHTA and CDR2 FQGTGA. The CDR3: CASSLSGGAAEAFF. CDR3 nucleotide sequence: TGTGCCAGCAGCTTAAGTGGGGGCGCCGCTGAAGCTTTCTTT. Supplemented by reference TRBV7-3 and TRBJ1-1, the full variable domain reads GAGVSQTPSNKVTEKGKYVELRCDPISGHTALYWYRQSLGQGPEFLIYFQGTGAADDSGLPNDRFFAVRPEGSVSTLKIQRTERGDSAVYLCASSLSGGAAEAFFGQGTRLTVV.

This clone appeared once. The V and J genes are TRBV30 and TRBJ1-2; 8 nucleotides line up with TRBD1. J lost 4 bases, V lost 4 bases, and 2 bases had no gene match. Per the germline V gene, CDR1 is GTSNPN and CDR2 is SVGIG (reference sequence). There are 12 residues in the CDR3. In DNA, the CDR3 is TGTGCCTGGACGGACAGGGCCTATGGCTACACCTTC. Translation: CAWTDRAYGYTF.

In DNA, the CDR3 is TGTGCCAGCAGTTTATTTGTCGAGGAATCCTACGAGCAGTACTTC. This translates into CASSLFVEESYEQYF. The chain links TRBV27 to TRBJ2-7, with D unresolved. Germline CDR1 MNHEY, CDR2 SMNVEV (reference sequence). CDR3 length equals 15 residues. Between the trimmed V and J ends, which lost 1 base and 1 base, there was a span of 11 bases.

CDR3 sequence (DNA): TGTGCCAGCACCCTTCGGGGGATCACCGGGGAGCTGTTTTTT. The encoded protein is CASTLRGITGELFF. The J gene is TRBJ2-2, the V gene TRBV6-4; tentative D call: TRBD2 (6 bases). The germline CDR1 and CDR2 sequences are MRHNA and SNTAGT. This CDR3 region has 14 residues. Deletions cut 7 bases from V and 4 bases from J, with 13 bases between.

As regards this clone: The identical CDR3 is also encoded by other nucleotide sequences in the sample. V usage is TRBV30 and J usage is TRBJ2-3; tentative D call: TRBD2 (6 bases). V shed 3 bases and J shed 3 bases, with 16 bases lying between them. This CDR3 contains 15 residues. CDR1 and CDR2 (germline): GTSNPN, SVGIG (reference sequence). The CDR3 DNA sequence: TGTGCCTGGAGATTCTGGCGGGGAAAGACAGATACGCAGTATTTT. As protein: CAWRFWRGKTDTQYF.

This clone was counted ten times or more. The chain carries TRBV6-5 and TRBJ2-7; no definite D call. V lost 4 bases and J 5 bases, leaving 12 bases between the germline ends. CDR1 MNHEY and CDR2 SVGAGI come from the germline V gene. The CDR3 covers 13 residues. This chain's CDR3 is CASSFLLENEQYF. The CDR3 coding sequence is TGTGCCAGCAGTTTCCTTCTGGAGAACGAGCAGTACTTC.

This clone occurred once. The chain recombines TRBV11-3 with TRBJ2-2; TRBD2 aligns across 12 bases. V lost 5 bases, J lost 0 bases, and 10 bases stayed unmatched. The CDR3 runs to 19 residues. Germline CDR1 SGHNT, CDR2 YENEEA. The CDR3 loop is CASSRRLAGEVTNTGELFF. CDR3 bases: TGTGCCAGCAGCCGTCGACTAGCGGGGGAAGTAACGAACACCGGGGAGCTGTTTTTT.

This chain uses TRBV6-1 with TRBJ1-1; D is perhaps TRBD1 (5 bases). Germline V gene lookup returns CDR1 MNHNS and CDR2 SASEGT. The CDR3 length is 14 residues. Trimming removed 4 bases at V and 5 bases at J, with 14 bases between. CDR3 coding DNA: TGTGCCAGCAGTGCCAAACCGGACACAACTGAAGCTTTCTTT. It specifies CASSAKPDTTEAFF.

The CDR3 sequence is CASSLGLAGSQSNEQFF. The CDR3 bases are TGTGCCAGCAGCTTAGGACTAGCGGGCTCGCAAAGCAATGAGCAGTTCTTC. The chain joins TRBV5-4 to TRBJ2-1; 11 bases agree with TRBD2. This CDR3 has 17 amino acids. With 2 bases clipped from V and 6 bases from J, the junction kept 10 bases outside the gene matches. Per the germline V gene, CDR1 is SGHNT and CDR2 is YYREEE (reference sequence).

The gene calls are TRBV6-5 and TRBJ1-6, with 7 positions matching TRBD1. The ends lost 4 bases at V and 6 bases at J; junction bases unmatched: 9. This CDR3 contains 16 residues. Germline CDR1 and CDR2: MNHEY and SVGAGI. CDR3 in DNA: TGTGCCAGCAGTTTTTCAGGGGGACCAACTAATTCACCCCTCCACTTT. Its translation: CASSFSGGPTNSPLHF.

The V call is TRBV4-1, the J call TRBJ2-1; 7 bases fit TRBD1. V shed 0 bases, J shed 0 bases, and the junction held 5 bases outside the gene matches. Germline V lookup: CDR1 MGHRA, CDR2 YSYEKL. The CDR3 is made up of 17 amino acids. The CDR3 is CASSQELGDSSYNEQFF. The DNA of the CDR3 is TGCGCCAGCAGCCAAGAGTTAGGGGACAGCTCCTACAATGAGCAGTTCTTC.

CDR3: CASSNDRPNQPQHF. The CDR3 coding sequence is TGTGCCAGCAGTAACGACAGACCCAATCAGCCCCAGCATTTT. The V and J genes are TRBV7-9 and TRBJ1-5, with D perhaps TRBD1 (5 bases). Germline loops: CDR1 SEHNR, CDR2 FQNEAQ (reference sequence). CDR3 length equals 14 residues. Trimming removed 6 bases at V and 3 bases at J, with 12 bases between. Complete variable domain (other parts from reference TRBV7-9 and TRBJ1-5): DTGVSQNPRHKITKRGQNVTFRCDPISEHNRLYWYRQTLGQGPEFLTYFQNEAQLEKSRLLSDRFSAERPKGSFSTLEIQRTEQGDSAMYLCASSNDRPNQPQHFGDGTRLSIL.

This sequence joins TRBV6-1 and TRBJ2-1, with a possible D match to TRBD1 (6 bases). Per the germline V gene, CDR1 is MNHNS and CDR2 is SASEGT. CDR3 size: 12 residues. V was clipped by 11 bases and J by 9 bases, with 17 bases between them. The CDR3 nucleotides read TGTGCCGGGGGACATAAAGGTGGTGAGCAGTTCTTC. Amino acid sequence: CAGGHKGGEQFF.

The CDR3 DNA reads as TGTGCCAGCAGCCTCGGGACAGGGGGCAAAAAACTGTTTTTT. As protein: CASSLGTGGKKLFF. The rearrangement links TRBV6-6 to TRBJ1-4, with TRBD1 identical over 12 bases. Trimming removed 6 bases from V and 9 bases from J; junction bases left unmatched: 5. This CDR3 is 14 amino acids long. Germline CDR1 MNHNY, CDR2 SVGAGI (reference sequence).

This clone was seen only once. CDR3 protein: CASQVQGGSDQPQHF. The DNA of the CDR3 is TGTGCCAGTCAGGTACAGGGTGGGAGCGATCAGCCCCAGCATTTT. The chain carries TRBV2 and TRBJ1-5, with a possible D match to TRBD1 (6 bases). Trimming shortened V by 9 bases and J by 5 bases, and 20 bases separated the two germline ends. This CDR3 has 15 residues. The germline V gene has CDR1 SNHLY and CDR2 FYNNEI.

This chain uses TRBV5-1 with TRBJ2-1; 13 positions match TRBD2. The CDR3 spans 16 residues. After removal of 4 bases from V and 9 bases from J, the junction contained 10 bases not matched to a gene. Germline assignment: CDR1 SGHRS and CDR2 YFSETQ. The CDR3 here is CASSNRTSGGGTEQFF. CDR3 coding DNA: TGCGCCAGCAGCAATCGGACTAGCGGGGGAGGGACTGAGCAGTTCTTC.

The chain joins TRBV18 to TRBJ2-1, with no clear D. The V end lost 4 bases, the J end lost 4 bases, and 5 bases lay between the germline ends. CDR3 size: 12 residues. Germline CDR1 reads KGHSH; CDR2 reads LQKENI. CDR3: CASSRSYNEQFF. The CDR3 DNA follows: TGTGCCAGCTCACGTTCTTACAATGAGCAGTTCTTC.

The chain uses TRBV7-6 and TRBJ2-5; 7 nucleotides line up with TRBD1. Germline V gene lookup returns CDR1 SGHVS and CDR2 FNYEAQ. The V segment lost 6 bases and the J segment 2 bases; nucleotides outside the gene matches: 9. The length of the CDR3 is 15 residues. CDR3 region: CASSHPGTDQETQYF. In nucleotides, the CDR3 is TGTGCCAGCAGTCATCCTGGGACAGATCAAGAGACCCAGTACTTC.

The V call is TRBV2, the J call TRBJ2-1; the D is unclear. The CDR3 has 14 residues. Germline CDR1 and CDR2: SNHLY and FYNNEI. The V gene lost 8 bases and the J gene lost 8 bases, with 19 bases spanning the gap. Here the CDR3 reads CASDLGRSRHEQFF. For the CDR3, the DNA is TGTGCCAGCGATCTTGGAAGGAGCCGGCATGAGCAGTTCTTC.

A remark on this clone: Compared with germline, one end of the junction differs, possibly owing to a read error. J is TRBJ2-7 and V is TRBV7-7; a weak D match, TRBD1 (5 bases). The V gene's germline CDR1 is SSHAT and CDR2 FNYEAQ (reference sequence). CDR3 length: 14 residues. CDR3 sequence: CASSLDPGSSEQYF. The CDR3 DNA reads TGTGCCAGCAGCTTAGATCCAGGGTCCTCCGAGCAGTACTTC.